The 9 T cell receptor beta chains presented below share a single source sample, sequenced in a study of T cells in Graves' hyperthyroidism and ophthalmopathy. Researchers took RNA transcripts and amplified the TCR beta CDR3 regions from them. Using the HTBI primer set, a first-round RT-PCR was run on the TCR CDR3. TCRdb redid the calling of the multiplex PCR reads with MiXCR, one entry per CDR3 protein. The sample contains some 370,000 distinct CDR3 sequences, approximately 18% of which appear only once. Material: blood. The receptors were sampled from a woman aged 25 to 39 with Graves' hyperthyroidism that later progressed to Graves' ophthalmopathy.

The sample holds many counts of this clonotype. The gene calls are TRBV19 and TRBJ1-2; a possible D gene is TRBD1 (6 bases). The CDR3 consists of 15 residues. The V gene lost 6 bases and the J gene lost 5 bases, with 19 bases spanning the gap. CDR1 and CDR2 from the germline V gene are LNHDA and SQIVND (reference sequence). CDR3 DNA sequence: TGTGCCAGTAGCTCACCCCTGAGGGGGGCGTATGGCTACACCTTC. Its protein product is CASSSPLRGAYGYTF.

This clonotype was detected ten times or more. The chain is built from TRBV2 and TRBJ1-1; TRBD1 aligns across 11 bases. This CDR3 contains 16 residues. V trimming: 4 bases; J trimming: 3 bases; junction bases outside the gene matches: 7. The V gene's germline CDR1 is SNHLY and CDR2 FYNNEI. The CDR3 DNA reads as TGTGCCAGCAGTGGTTCATGGGACAGGGGGGACACTGAAGCTTTCTTT. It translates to CASSGSWDRGDTEAFF.

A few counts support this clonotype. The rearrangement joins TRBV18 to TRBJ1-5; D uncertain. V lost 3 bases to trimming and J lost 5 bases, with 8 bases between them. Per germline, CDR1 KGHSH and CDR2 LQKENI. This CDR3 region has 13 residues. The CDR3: CASSPSLDQPQHF. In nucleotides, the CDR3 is TGTGCCAGCTCACCCTCCCTGGATCAGCCCCAGCATTTT. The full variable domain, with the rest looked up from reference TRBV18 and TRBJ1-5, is NAGVMQNPRHLVRRRGQEARLRCSPMKGHSHVYWYRQLPEEGLKFMVYLQKENIIDESGMPKERFSAEFPKEGPSILRIQQVVRGDSAAYFCASSPSLDQPQHFGDGTRLSIL.

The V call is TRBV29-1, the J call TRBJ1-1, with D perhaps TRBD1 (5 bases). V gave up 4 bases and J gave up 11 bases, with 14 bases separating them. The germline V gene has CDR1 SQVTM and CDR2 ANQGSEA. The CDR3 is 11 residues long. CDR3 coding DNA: TGCAGCGTTGTCCTCGGGGCGCAGGCTTTCTTT. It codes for CSVVLGAQAFF.

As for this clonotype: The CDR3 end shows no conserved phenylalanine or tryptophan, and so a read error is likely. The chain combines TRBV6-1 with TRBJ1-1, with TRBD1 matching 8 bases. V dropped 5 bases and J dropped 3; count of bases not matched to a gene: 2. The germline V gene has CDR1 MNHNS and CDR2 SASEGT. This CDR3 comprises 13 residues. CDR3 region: CASSRTGYTEAFL. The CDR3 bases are TGTGCCAGCAGTCGGACAGGGTACACTGAAGCTTTCCTT.

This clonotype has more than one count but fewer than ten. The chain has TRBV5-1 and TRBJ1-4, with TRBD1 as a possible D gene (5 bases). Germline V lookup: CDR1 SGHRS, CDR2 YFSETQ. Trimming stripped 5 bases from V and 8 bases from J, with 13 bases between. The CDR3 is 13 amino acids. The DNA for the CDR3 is TGCGCCAGCAGGGGGCCTCCAGAGGAAAAACTGTTTTTT. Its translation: CASRGPPEEKLFF. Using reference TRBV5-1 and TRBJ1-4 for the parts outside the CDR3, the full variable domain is KAGVTQTPRYLIKTRGQQVTLSCSPISGHRSVSWYQQTPGQGLQFLFEYFSETQRNKGNFPGRFSGRQFSNSRSEMNVSTLELGDSALYLCASRGPPEEKLFFGSGTQLSVL.

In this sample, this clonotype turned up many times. CDR3 sequence (DNA): TGCGCCAGCAGCTTGGAGGGCCAACCGGCGGATACGCAGTATTTT. This gives the protein CASSLEGQPADTQYF. The gene calls are TRBV5-1 and TRBJ2-3; no clear D gene. Looked up from germline, CDR1 is SGHRS and CDR2 is YFSETQ. The V and J ends lost 0 bases and 6 bases respectively, with 14 bases between them. This CDR3 contains 15 residues. Combining the CDR3 with reference TRBV5-1 and TRBJ2-3 gives the whole variable domain KAGVTQTPRYLIKTRGQQVTLSCSPISGHRSVSWYQQTPGQGLQFLFEYFSETQRNKGNFPGRFSGRQFSNSRSEMNVSTLELGDSALYLCASSLEGQPADTQYFGPGTRLTVL.

CDR3 residues: CASSRRPPDAYGYTF. CDR3 DNA: TGCGCCAGCAGCCGACGACCTCCCGACGCCTATGGCTACACCTTC. The chain employs TRBV4-1 and TRBJ1-2, with D unclear. In germline, CDR1 is MGHRA, CDR2 YSYEKL. Trimming pared 4 bases from V and 4 bases from J, leaving 16 bases between. The CDR3 covers 15 residues.

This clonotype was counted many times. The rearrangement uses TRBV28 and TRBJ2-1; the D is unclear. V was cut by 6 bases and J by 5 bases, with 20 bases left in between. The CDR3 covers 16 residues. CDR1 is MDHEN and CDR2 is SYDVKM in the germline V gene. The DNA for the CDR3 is TGTGCCAGCAGCCCGTCCTTTAAAGGGCGCAACAATGAGCAGTTCTTC. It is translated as CASSPSFKGRNNEQFF.